The 17 T cell receptor beta chains given below trace back to one sample, sequenced in a study of T cell responses to AZD1222 COVID-19 vaccine. The method was immunoSEQ multiplex PCR; TCRdb's version includes in-frame clones alone and lacks a portion of them. The sample holds about 110,000 clones, about 88% seen once. The specimen comprised peripheral blood, sampled on day 0 of AZD1222 vaccination. Receptor source: an adult in good health.

The rearrangement uses TRBV7-9 and TRBJ1-5; D uncertain. The V gene lost 1 base and the J gene lost 6 bases, with 10 bases spanning the gap. This CDR3 has 14 amino acids. CDR1 and CDR2 (germline): SEHNR, FQNEAQ (reference sequence). The CDR3 DNA is TGTGCCAGCAGCTTAGGGTTTGGAGTTCAGCCCCAGCATTTT. It codes for CASSLGFGVQPQHF.

V gene TRBV2 combines with J gene TRBJ1-6; tentatively, D is TRBD1 (5 bases). The CDR3 covers 15 residues. V was cut by 0 bases and J by 10 bases, with 13 bases left in between. Germline CDR1 is SNHLY and CDR2 is FYNNEI. CDR3 bases: TGTGCCAGCAGTGAAGCTTTTGTCCAGGGCTCACCCCTCCACTTT. Translation: CASSEAFVQGSPLHF.

The V gene is TRBV5-6, the J gene TRBJ2-3, with D unclear. The length of the CDR3 is 12 residues. Deletions cut 0 bases from V and 5 bases from J, with 4 bases between. CDR1 is SGHDT, CDR2 YYEEEE, per germline. CDR3 region: CASSLDLDTQYF. For the CDR3, the DNA is TGTGCCAGCAGCTTGGACCTAGATACGCAGTATTTT.

V and J are TRBV10-3 and TRBJ2-7, with TRBD1 matching 8 bases. The ends lost 5 bases at V and 2 bases at J; junction bases unmatched: 8. The CDR3 totals 15 residues. The germline V gene encodes CDR1 ENHRY and CDR2 SYGVKD. The CDR3 loop reads CAISLAGTGTYEQYF. The DNA of the CDR3 is TGTGCCATCAGTCTCGCGGGGACAGGAACCTACGAGCAGTACTTC.

In its sample, this clone was seen once. The chain combines TRBV19 with TRBJ2-7; TRBD1 agrees at 7 bases. V lost 6 bases to trimming and J lost 3 bases; unmatched junction nucleotides: 8. Germline-derived CDR1 and CDR2 are LNHDA and SQIVND (reference sequence). The CDR3 has 14 residues. The CDR3 sequence is CASSPRTGYYEQYF. DNA for the CDR3: TGTGCCAGTAGCCCTCGGACAGGCTACTACGAGCAGTACTTC.

The chain links TRBV5-1 to TRBJ1-2, with D tentatively TRBD1 (5 bases). V dropped 0 bases and J dropped 6 bases, with 12 bases sitting between them. CDR1 is SGHRS and CDR2 is YFSETQ in the germline V gene. The length of the CDR3 is 14 residues. The CDR3 region has the DNA TGCGCCAGCAGCTTGGCGAGGGGACGAGATGGCTACACCTTC. Translated, it gives CASSLARGRDGYTF.

The genes are TRBV7-3 and TRBJ2-2; D tentatively reads TRBD1 or TRBD2 (5 bases each). Between the trimmed V and J ends, which lost 3 bases and 10 bases, there was a span of 15 bases. Germline V gives CDR1 SGHTA, CDR2 FQGTGA. This CDR3 is 14 amino acids long. This CDR3 is CASSFQGAAAELFF. The CDR3 DNA sequence: TGTGCCAGCAGCTTCCAGGGAGCGGCGGCGGAGCTGTTTTTT. The variable domain in full, with the rest retrieved from reference TRBV7-3 and TRBJ2-2, is GAGVSQTPSNKVTEKGKYVELRCDPISGHTALYWYRQSLGQGPEFLIYFQGTGAADDSGLPNDRFFAVRPEGSVSTLKIQRTERGDSAVYLCASSFQGAAAELFFGEGSRLTVL.

The chain employs TRBV19 and TRBJ2-1, with TRBD2 identical over 10 bases. This CDR3 spans 18 amino acids. The junction had 23 bases not matched to a gene; V was cut back by 11 bases and J by 7 bases. CDR1 and CDR2 from the germline V gene are LNHDA and SQIVND (reference sequence). CDR3 nucleotide sequence: TGTGCCGATAAAACGGGGGAGCGGGAGGGCCTTTTTTGGAATGAGCAGTTCTTC. As protein: CADKTGEREGLFWNEQFF. Looking up the rest from reference TRBV19 and TRBJ2-1 gives the full variable domain: DGGITQSPKYLFRKEGQNVTLSCEQNLNHDAMYWYRQDPGQGLRLIYYSQIVNDFQKGDIAEGYSVSREKKESFPLTVTSAQKNPTAFYLCADKTGEREGLFWNEQFFGPGTRLTVL.

The chain uses TRBV15 and TRBJ2-7, with TRBD2 matching 8 bases. The V gene end was trimmed by 0 bases and the J gene end by 3 bases; junction bases not matched to a gene: 7. The germline CDR1 and CDR2 sequences are LNHNV and YYDKDF (reference sequence). The CDR3 is 16 amino acids. The CDR3 region is CATSRDLTGGYYEQYF. The CDR3 DNA sequence: TGTGCCACCAGCAGAGATTTAACGGGAGGGTACTACGAGCAGTACTTC.

The rearrangement links TRBV27 to TRBJ1-4; D unresolved. Trimming stripped 3 bases from V and 4 bases from J, with 15 bases between. Germline V gene lookup returns CDR1 MNHEY and CDR2 SMNVEV (reference sequence). The CDR3 totals 16 residues. The CDR3 DNA reads as TGTGCCAGCAGTTTGAAGCTCTCGCGACTTAATGAAAAACTGTTTTTT. Amino acids: CASSLKLSRLNEKLFF.

This rearrangement joins TRBV11-3 to TRBJ2-2; the D is unclear. Germline assignment: CDR1 SGHNT and CDR2 YENEEA. Trimming removed 1 base at V and 6 bases at J, with 6 bases between. The CDR3 runs to 13 residues. The CDR3 reads CASSLVRAGELFF. For the CDR3, the DNA is TGTGCCAGCAGCTTAGTCCGCGCCGGGGAGCTGTTTTTT.

V is TRBV5-1 and J is TRBJ2-5; D may be TRBD1 or TRBD2 (6 bases each). CDR1 and CDR2 from the germline V gene are SGHRS and YFSETQ. CDR3 length: 14 amino acids. Trimming cost V 2 bases and J 5 bases, with 13 bases left between them. The CDR3 loop is CASSFPGATETQYF. CDR3 bases: TGCGCCAGCAGCTTCCCGGGGGCCACGGAGACCCAGTACTTC.

This sequence joins TRBV15 and TRBJ1-5; D gene ambiguous. Germline CDR1 reads LNHNV; CDR2 reads YYDKDF (reference sequence). The CDR3 spans 15 residues. V was trimmed by 0 bases and J by 4 bases, leaving 10 bases between them. The CDR3 sequence is CATSRDSQINQPQHF. The CDR3 region has the DNA TGTGCCACCAGCAGAGATAGTCAGATAAATCAGCCCCAGCATTTT.

The table lists this clone with a count of one. The chain links TRBV18 to TRBJ2-1; no definite D call. CDR1 is KGHSH, CDR2 LQKENI, per germline. V shed 2 bases and J shed 8 bases, with 10 bases lying between them. This CDR3 is built from 13 residues. In nucleotides, the CDR3 is TGTGCCAGCTCACCATTTGGGGTCGATGAGCAGTTCTTC. This encodes CASSPFGVDEQFF.

This chain uses TRBV21-1 with TRBJ2-2; TRBD2 is taken as the D call from the table, unchecked against the DNA. TRBV21-1 counts as a pseudogene. This CDR3 contains 19 residues. The DNA of the CDR3 is TGTGCCAGCAGCACGCCAAGACTAGCGGGAGTATGGGGTACCGGGGAGCTGTTTTTT. Its translation: CASSTPRLAGVWGTGELFF.

V and J are TRBV10-2 and TRBJ1-1; D remains unclear. The CDR3 consists of 14 residues. Trimming stripped 3 bases from V and 5 bases from J, with 13 bases between. Germline lookup yields CDR1 WSHSY and CDR2 SAAADI. CDR3 DNA sequence: TGCGCCAGCAGTGATGGAGGGATGAGGACTGAAGCTTTCTTT. It specifies CASSDGGMRTEAFF.

The V gene is TRBV28, the J gene TRBJ2-1, with unresolved D. With 5 bases removed from V and 9 bases from J, the gap between germline ends came to 11 bases. Per germline, CDR1 MDHEN and CDR2 SYDVKM. The CDR3 covers 12 residues. The CDR3: CASSQIPSEQFF. The CDR3 coding sequence is TGTGCCAGCAGTCAAATACCGAGTGAGCAGTTCTTC.